These 30 T cell receptor beta chains were all obtained from the same sample, sequenced in a study of T cell responses to AZD1222 COVID-19 vaccine. Sequenced by immunoSEQ multiplex PCR; TCRdb stores in-frame clones only, minus some. The sample records approximately 110,000 clones, roughly nine tenths being singletons. Material: peripheral blood, obtained on day 0 of AZD1222 vaccination. These receptors originate from an adult in good health.

The chain carries TRBV5-1 and TRBJ1-1; D is possibly TRBD1 (6 bases). V lost 3 bases to trimming and J lost 1 base, with 16 bases between them. Germline V lookup: CDR1 SGHRS, CDR2 YFSETQ. The CDR3 totals 16 residues. As DNA, the CDR3 is TGCGCCAGCAGCTGGGGACCCGGGGGACAGAACACTGAAGCTTTCTTT. Protein product: CASSWGPGGQNTEAFF.

The chain carries TRBV7-9 and TRBJ2-7; perhaps TRBD1 as D (6 bases). The germline V and J ends were trimmed by 3 bases and 0 bases, with 9 bases remaining between them. This CDR3 contains 14 residues. CDR1 and CDR2 from the germline V gene are SEHNR and FQNEAQ (reference sequence). CDR3 nucleotide sequence: TGTGCCAGCAGCTTTACAGGGATCTCCTACGAGCAGTACTTC. It codes for CASSFTGISYEQYF.

The J gene is TRBJ1-1, the V gene TRBV21-1. TRBV21-1 has pseudogene status. The length of the CDR3 is 11 residues. As DNA, the CDR3 is TGTGCCAGCAGCAACAACACTGAAGCTTTCTTT. Protein sequence: CASSNNTEAFF.

This chain joins TRBV10-3 and TRBJ1-1, with D perhaps TRBD1 (5 bases). V lost 6 bases to trimming and J lost 1 base, with 9 bases between them. Germline-derived CDR1 and CDR2 are ENHRY and SYGVKD. CDR3 size: 13 residues. Here the CDR3 DNA reads TGTGCCATCAGCATGACAGCGAACACTGAAGCTTTCTTT. This codes for CAISMTANTEAFF.

The chain links TRBV7-9 to TRBJ1-1; the match to TRBD1 covers 10 bases. Germline CDR1 and CDR2: SEHNR and FQNEAQ (reference sequence). The CDR3 is 15 amino acids. Trimming removed 5 bases from V and 4 bases from J; junction bases left unmatched: 7. This CDR3 is CASSPWDRGGTEAFF. In DNA form, the CDR3 reads TGTGCCAGCAGCCCCTGGGACAGGGGCGGCACTGAAGCTTTCTTT. The full variable domain, with the rest looked up from reference TRBV7-9 and TRBJ1-1, is DTGVSQNPRHKITKRGQNVTFRCDPISEHNRLYWYRQTLGQGPEFLTYFQNEAQLEKSRLLSDRFSAERPKGSFSTLEIQRTEQGDSAMYLCASSPWDRGGTEAFFGQGTRLTVV.

The chain joins TRBV7-9 to TRBJ1-2; D uncertain. Germline lookup yields CDR1 SEHNR and CDR2 FQNEAQ (reference sequence). The V gene lost 3 bases and the J gene lost 8 bases, with 13 bases spanning the gap. The CDR3 is 13 residues long. CDR3 amino acids: CASSFPGSTGYTF. The CDR3 coding sequence is TGTGCCAGCAGCTTTCCTGGCTCAACGGGCTACACCTTC.

The rearrangement joins TRBV30 to TRBJ1-2; 10 bases are a match to TRBD1. The CDR3 runs to 15 residues. After removal of 2 bases from V and 7 bases from J, the junction contained 10 bases not matched to a gene. Germline V CDR1 and CDR2: GTSNPN, SVGIG (reference sequence). CDR3 DNA: TGTGCCTGGAGTCTCTTTTGGGACAGGGGCACTGGCTACACCTTC. This codes for CAWSLFWDRGTGYTF.

The chain joins TRBV2 to TRBJ1-2; no definite D call. CDR3 length: 12 amino acids. Trimming left V 1 base short and J 8 bases short, with 8 bases between. The germline V gene encodes CDR1 SNHLY and CDR2 FYNNEI. CDR3 in DNA: TGTGCCAGCAGTGAAGATTCCAAGGGCTACACCTTC. Translated, it gives CASSEDSKGYTF.

This chain uses TRBV5-1 with TRBJ1-1, with D unclear. The V gene lost 7 bases and the J gene lost 4 bases, with 14 bases spanning the gap. The CDR3 extends over 13 amino acids. Germline lookup yields CDR1 SGHRS and CDR2 YFSETQ. The CDR3 here is CASSRRIGTEAFF. The DNA of the CDR3 is TGCGCCAGCTCACGGAGGATTGGCACTGAAGCTTTCTTT. Variable domain in full (rest from reference TRBV5-1 and TRBJ1-1): KAGVTQTPRYLIKTRGQQVTLSCSPISGHRSVSWYQQTPGQGLQFLFEYFSETQRNKGNFPGRFSGRQFSNSRSEMNVSTLELGDSALYLCASSRRIGTEAFFGQGTRLTVV.

The rearrangement joins TRBV11-3 to TRBJ2-1; a possible D gene is TRBD1 (5 bases). The V gene's germline CDR1 is SGHNT and CDR2 YENEEA. The CDR3 has 14 residues. V was clipped by 1 base and J by 6 bases, with 10 bases between them. As DNA, the CDR3 is TGTGCCAGCAGCTTAGGGGCAGGGTCCAATGAGCAGTTCTTC. Amino acid sequence: CASSLGAGSNEQFF.

This chain uses TRBV4-1 with TRBJ2-2; no clear D. Trimming took 1 base from V and 4 from J, leaving 10 bases between them. This CDR3 is built from 15 residues. Germline V gene sequence: CDR1 MGHRA, CDR2 YSYEKL. CDR3 nucleotides: TGCGCCAGCAGCCAAGCGGTGGGCTTCACCGGGGAGCTGTTTTTT. Protein sequence: CASSQAVGFTGELFF.

The V call is TRBV9, the J call TRBJ2-3, with D tentatively TRBD1 (5 bases). The CDR3 runs to 12 residues. V lost 7 bases, J lost 3 bases, and 9 bases lay in between. Looked up from germline, CDR1 is SGDLS and CDR2 is YYNGEE. This CDR3 reads CASGRETDTQYF. The CDR3 coding sequence is TGTGCCAGCGGCAGGGAAACAGATACGCAGTATTTT.

In nucleotides, the CDR3 is TGTGCCAGCAGTTACTCCGGGGGTGAGGCGGGTCAGCCCCAGCATTTT. This gives the protein CASSYSGGEAGQPQHF. The gene calls are TRBV6-6 and TRBJ1-5; tentative D call: TRBD1 (5 bases). There are 16 residues in the CDR3. V dropped 0 bases and J dropped 6 bases, with 15 bases sitting between them. Germline CDR1 reads MNHNY; CDR2 reads SVGAGI (reference sequence).

V gene TRBV7-9 combines with J gene TRBJ1-4; the D gene is possibly TRBD1 (5 bases). Germline-derived CDR1 and CDR2 are SEHNR and FQNEAQ (reference sequence). This CDR3 has 14 amino acids. Trimming stripped 3 bases from V and 3 bases from J, with 8 bases between. CDR3 coding DNA: TGTGCCAGCAGCTTCCAGGGCCCTAATGAAAAACTGTTTTTT. Translation gives CASSFQGPNEKLFF.

There are a few counts of this clone. Germline is not matched at one junction end, which may reflect a read error. The chain recombines TRBV7-7 with TRBJ2-1; D may correspond to TRBD1 or TRBD2 (5 bases each). Per the germline V gene, CDR1 is SSHAT and CDR2 is FNYEAQ (reference sequence). The CDR3 extends over 15 amino acids. The chain's CDR3 is CASSLEAMGVDEQFF. As DNA, the CDR3 is TGTGCTAGCAGCTTAGAGGCAATGGGGGTGGATGAGCAGTTCTTC.

The V gene is TRBV12-5, the J gene TRBJ1-1; 10 bases line up with TRBD1. The germline gives CDR1 LGHNT, CDR2 FRNRAP. The CDR3 is 14 residues long. Unmatched junction bases numbered 2, after V lost 3 bases and J lost 4 bases. The CDR3 nucleotides read TGTGCTAGTGGTTTAGGGACAGGGGTCACTGAAGCTTTCTTT. Translating gives CASGLGTGVTEAFF.

The chain carries TRBV4-3 and TRBJ1-1, with TRBD1 as a possible D gene (6 bases). This CDR3 contains 14 residues. Germline V lookup: CDR1 LGHNA, CDR2 YSLEER. The V and J ends lost 0 bases and 4 bases respectively, with 9 bases between them. The CDR3 protein is CASSQEGGSTEAFF. CDR3 coding DNA: TGCGCCAGCAGCCAAGAGGGGGGCAGCACTGAAGCTTTCTTT.

This clone was detected only once. The V call is TRBV10-3, the J call TRBJ1-2, with D unclear. Per the germline V gene, CDR1 is ENHRY and CDR2 is SYGVKD. The V end was cut by 4 bases, the J end by 7 bases, with 10 bases between. The CDR3 consists of 12 residues. Written as DNA, the CDR3 is TGTGCCATCAGTGTTCAAAGGCTTGGCTACACCTTC. Its translation: CAISVQRLGYTF.

V and J are TRBV4-2 and TRBJ2-5; no clear D. CDR3 length equals 12 residues. In germline, CDR1 is LGHNA, CDR2 YNFKEQ. With 2 bases removed from V and 5 bases from J, the gap between germline ends came to 6 bases. The CDR3 DNA is TGTGCCAGCAGCCAACCCCAGGAGACCCAGTACTTC. Translation gives CASSQPQETQYF.

V and J are TRBV12-3 or TRBV12-4 and TRBJ2-2; D is undetermined. Trimming took 2 bases from V and 11 from J, leaving 9 bases between them. The CDR3 has 12 amino acids. CDR3 DNA: TGTGCCAGCAGTTTAACACTCGCCGAGCTGTTTTTT. Protein product: CASSLTLAELFF.

V is TRBV30 and J is TRBJ1-4, with 7 nucleotides matching TRBD1. Per germline, CDR1 GTSNPN and CDR2 SVGIG (reference sequence). The CDR3 runs 14 residues. The V and J ends lost 3 bases and 4 bases, in that order; junction bases with no gene match: 5. The CDR3 DNA is TGTGCCTGGAGGAAGGGGGACAGTAATGAAAAACTGTTTTTT. The encoded protein is CAWRKGDSNEKLFF. Supplemented by reference TRBV30 and TRBJ1-4, the full variable domain reads SQTIHQWPATLVQPVGSPLSLECTVEGTSNPNLYWYRQAAGRGLQLLFYSVGIGQISSEVPQNLSASRPQDRQFILSSKKLLLSDSGFYLCAWRKGDSNEKLFFGSGTQLSVL.

This chain uses TRBV9 with TRBJ2-5; TRBD1 agrees at 12 bases. The V gene's germline CDR1 is SGDLS and CDR2 YYNGEE. The CDR3 extends over 17 amino acids. The trim removed 3 bases at V and 5 bases at J, leaving 11 bases unmatched. The CDR3 is CASSGGGQGALEETQYF. The CDR3 DNA reads TGTGCCAGCAGCGGCGGGGGACAGGGGGCGCTGGAGGAGACCCAGTACTTC.

The chain combines TRBV18 with TRBJ1-1; no clear D gene. CDR1 and CDR2 from the germline V gene are KGHSH and LQKENI. The CDR3 spans 15 residues. The V end was cut by 7 bases, the J end by 1 base, with 16 bases between. In DNA, the CDR3 is TGTGCCAGCTTCATGACAATGGAACAGAACACTGAAGCTTTCTTT. Residues: CASFMTMEQNTEAFF.

CDR3 DNA: TGTGCCAGCAGTTACTCGGAGTGGGGGGGACAAGAGACCCAGTACTTC. It codes for CASSYSEWGGQETQYF. J is TRBJ2-5 and V is TRBV6-5, with 7 bases fitting TRBD2. The CDR3 covers 16 residues. With V trimmed by 0 bases and J by 2 bases, 6 bases remained unmatched. Germline values: CDR1 MNHEY, CDR2 SVGAGI.

The chain recombines TRBV19 with TRBJ1-2; no clear D. The ends were cut back, 1 base at V and 4 bases at J, with 10 bases in the middle. CDR3 length equals 14 residues. Germline loops: CDR1 LNHDA, CDR2 SQIVND (reference sequence). As DNA, the CDR3 is TGTGCCAGTAGTATAGCAGCCGGACCCTATGGCTACACCTTC. Its protein product is CASSIAAGPYGYTF.

This chain connects TRBV7-3 to TRBJ2-2, with TRBD1 identical over 9 bases. The CDR3 loop spans 19 amino acids. With 5 bases clipped from V and 6 bases from J, the junction kept 19 bases outside the gene matches. Germline-derived CDR1 and CDR2 are SGHTA and FQGTGA. CDR3 amino acids: CASSAKLGDGQGRAGELFF. The DNA of the CDR3 is TGTGCCAGCAGCGCGAAGTTGGGGGACGGACAGGGGCGTGCCGGGGAGCTGTTTTTT.

The gene calls are TRBV2 and TRBJ1-4; D may be TRBD1 (6 bases). Trimming cost V 4 bases and J 8 bases, with 8 bases left between them. This CDR3 is built from 12 residues. CDR1 and CDR2 (germline): SNHLY, FYNNEI. CDR3 in amino acids: CASSGTGEKLFF. DNA for the CDR3: TGTGCCAGCAGTGGAACAGGGGAAAAACTGTTTTTT.

The genes are TRBV7-8 and TRBJ2-7, with D maybe TRBD2 (7 bases). Germline loops: CDR1 SGHVS, CDR2 FQNEAQ. Trimming cost V 5 bases and J 5 bases, with 13 bases left between them. CDR3 length: 13 amino acids. The CDR3 protein is CASSHGGGNEQYF. In DNA form, the CDR3 reads TGTGCCAGCAGCCATGGGGGGGGCAACGAGCAGTACTTC.

J is TRBJ1-2 and V is TRBV18; possible D gene TRBD1, 5 bases. This CDR3 contains 13 residues. Trimming took off 4 bases at V and 8 bases at J, with 14 bases between the two ends. Per germline, CDR1 KGHSH and CDR2 LQKENI. The CDR3 sequence is CASSRERAGGYTF. Here the CDR3 DNA reads TGTGCCAGCTCACGCGAACGTGCAGGGGGCTACACCTTC. Filled out from reference TRBV18 and TRBJ1-2, the complete variable domain reads NAGVMQNPRHLVRRRGQEARLRCSPMKGHSHVYWYRQLPEEGLKFMVYLQKENIIDESGMPKERFSAEFPKEGPSILRIQQVVRGDSAAYFCASSRERAGGYTFGSGTRLTVV.

This chain links TRBV25-1 with TRBJ2-7; no firm D call. CDR3 length: 13 amino acids. Trimming stripped 3 bases from V and 3 bases from J, with 9 bases between. The germline V gene has CDR1 MGHDK and CDR2 SYGVNS. The CDR3 reads CASSDPLVYEQYF. The CDR3 DNA is TGTGCCAGCAGTGATCCTTTGGTCTACGAGCAGTACTTC.